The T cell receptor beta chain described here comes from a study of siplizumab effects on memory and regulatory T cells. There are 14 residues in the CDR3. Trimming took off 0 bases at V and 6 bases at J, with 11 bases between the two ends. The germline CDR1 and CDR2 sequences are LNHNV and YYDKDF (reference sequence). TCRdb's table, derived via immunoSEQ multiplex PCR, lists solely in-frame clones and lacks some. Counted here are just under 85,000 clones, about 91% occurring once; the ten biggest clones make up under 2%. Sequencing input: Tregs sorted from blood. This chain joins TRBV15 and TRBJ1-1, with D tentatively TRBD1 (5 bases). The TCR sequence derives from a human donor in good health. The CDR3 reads CATSRERGWAEAFF. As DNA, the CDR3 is TGTGCCACCAGCAGAGAGAGGGGATGGGCTGAAGCTTTCTTT.